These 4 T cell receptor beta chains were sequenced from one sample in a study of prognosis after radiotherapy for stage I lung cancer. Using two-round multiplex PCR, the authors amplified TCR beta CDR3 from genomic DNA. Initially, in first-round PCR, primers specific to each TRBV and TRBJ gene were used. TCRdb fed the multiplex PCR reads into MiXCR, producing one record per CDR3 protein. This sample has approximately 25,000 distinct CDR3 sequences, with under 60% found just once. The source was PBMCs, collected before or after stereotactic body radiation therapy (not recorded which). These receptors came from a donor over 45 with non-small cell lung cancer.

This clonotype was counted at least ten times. The CDR3 DNA reads TGTGCCAGCTCCTACAGCAACCCAGTCTCTGGAAACACCATATATTTT. This sequence encodes CASSYSNPVSGNTIYF. V usage is TRBV18 and J usage is TRBJ1-3; D gene ambiguous. The CDR3 is 16 residues long. V was clipped by 6 bases and J by 0 bases, with 15 bases between them. Germline V gene data show CDR1 as KGHSH and CDR2 as LQKENI.

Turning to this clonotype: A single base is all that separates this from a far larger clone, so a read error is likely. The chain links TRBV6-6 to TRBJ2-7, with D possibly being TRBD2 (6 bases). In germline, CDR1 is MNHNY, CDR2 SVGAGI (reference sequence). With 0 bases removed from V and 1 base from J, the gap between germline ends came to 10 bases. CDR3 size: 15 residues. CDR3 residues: CASSYSAGISYEQYF. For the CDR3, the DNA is TGTGCCAGCAGTTACTCGGCGGGGATTTCCTACGAGCAGTACTTC.

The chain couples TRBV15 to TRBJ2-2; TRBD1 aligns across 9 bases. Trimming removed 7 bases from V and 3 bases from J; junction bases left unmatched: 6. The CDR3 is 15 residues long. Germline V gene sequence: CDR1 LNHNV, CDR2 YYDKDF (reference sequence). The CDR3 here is CATNTGDRDTGELFF. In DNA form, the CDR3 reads TGTGCCACCAACACCGGGGACAGGGACACCGGGGAGCTGTTTTTT.

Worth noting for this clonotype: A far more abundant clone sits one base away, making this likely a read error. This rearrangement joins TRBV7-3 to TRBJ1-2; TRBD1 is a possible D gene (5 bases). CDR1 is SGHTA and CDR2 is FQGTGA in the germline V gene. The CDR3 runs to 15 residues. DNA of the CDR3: TGTGTCAGCAGCCCGACAGTACATCCCAACTATGGCTACACCTTC. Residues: CVSSPTVHPNYGYTF.